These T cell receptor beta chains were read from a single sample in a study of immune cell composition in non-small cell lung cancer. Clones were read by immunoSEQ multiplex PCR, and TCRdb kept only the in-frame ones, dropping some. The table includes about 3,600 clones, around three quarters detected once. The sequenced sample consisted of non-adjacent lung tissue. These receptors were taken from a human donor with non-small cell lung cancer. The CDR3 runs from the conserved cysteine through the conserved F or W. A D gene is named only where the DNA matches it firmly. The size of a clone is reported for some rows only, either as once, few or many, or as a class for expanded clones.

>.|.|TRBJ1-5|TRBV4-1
TGCGCCAGCAGCCAAATCTTGGGCTATAGCAATCAGCCCCAGCATTTT
CASSQILGYSNQPQHF
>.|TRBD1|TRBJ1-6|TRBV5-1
TGCGCCAGCAGCGTACAGGGGAGCGCCTATAATTCACCCCTCCACTTT
CASSVQGSAYNSPLHF
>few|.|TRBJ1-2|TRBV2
TGTGCCAGCAGTGATTCAGGGTCACCTAGTTTC
CASSDSGSPSF
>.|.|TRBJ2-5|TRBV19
TGTGCCAGTAGTATGTTGGGGGGCCAAGAGACCCAGTACTTC
CASSMLGGQETQYF
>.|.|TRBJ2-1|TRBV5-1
TGCGCCAGCAGCTTGGGACTAGAACTCTACAATGAGCAGTTCTTC
CASSLGLELYNEQFF
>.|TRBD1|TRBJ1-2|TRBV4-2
TGTGCCAGCAGCCAAGATCGTTCGGGCGGGACAGGATATGGCTACACCTTC
CASSQDRSGGTGYGYTF
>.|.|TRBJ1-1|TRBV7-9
TGTGCCAGCAGCTTAGATCGGGGGACTCACGAAGCTTTCTTT
CASSLDRGTHEAFF
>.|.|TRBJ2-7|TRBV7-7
TGTGCTAGCAGCGCGTTCCAGGGTTACGAGCAGTACTTC
CASSAFQGYEQYF
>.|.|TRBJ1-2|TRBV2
TGTGCCAGCAGAGTAACTAGTGCCGGCGGCTACACCTTC
CASRVTSAGGYTF
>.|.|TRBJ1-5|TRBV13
TGTGCCAGCAGCTTGCACTCTCAGCCCCAGCATTTT
CASSLHSQPQHF
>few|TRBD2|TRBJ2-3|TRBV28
TGTGCCAGCAGCCTGCCTAGCGGGCTCACAGATACGCAGTATTTT
CASSLPSGLTDTQYF
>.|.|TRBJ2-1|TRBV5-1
TGCGCCAGCAGCTTTTCGATTAACGGGGATAGCTACAATGAGCAGTTCTTC
CASSFSINGDSYNEQFF
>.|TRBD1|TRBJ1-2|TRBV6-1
TGTGCCAGCAGGGGGACAGGGAGGAATGGCTACACCTTC
CASRGTGRNGYTF
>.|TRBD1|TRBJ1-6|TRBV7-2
TGTGCCAGCAGACGGACAGGGGCAGCTTCACCCCTCCACTTT
CASRRTGAASPLHF
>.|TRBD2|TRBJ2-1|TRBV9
TGTGCCAGCAGCGACCGGACTAGCGGGGTTAACAATGAGCAGTTCTTC
CASSDRTSGVNNEQFF
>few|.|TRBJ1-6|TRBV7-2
TGTGCCAGCAGCTTTGCAGGGCCCCCGGGTCCCCTCCACTTT
CASSFAGPPGPLHF
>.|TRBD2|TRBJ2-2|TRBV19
TGTGCCAGTAGTATTGCTAGCGGGAGGTGCTGGTGTTACGGGGAGCTGTTTTTT
CASSIASGRCWCYGELFF
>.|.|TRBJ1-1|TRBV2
TGTGCCAGCAGTGGCCTCCAGGGTCTGAACACTGAAGCTTTCTTT
CASSGLQGLNTEAFF
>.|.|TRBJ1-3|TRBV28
TGTGCCAGCAGTTCGGCAGGGGCTGGAAACACCATATATTTT
CASSSAGAGNTIYF
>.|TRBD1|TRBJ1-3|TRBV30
TGTGCCTGGAGGCCCACGGACAGGGGCGCACAAAACACCATATATTTT
CAWRPTDRGAQNTIYF
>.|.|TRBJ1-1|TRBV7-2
TGTGCCAGCAGCTCCTCCTTTATGACGGGAAACACTGAAGCTTTCTTT
CASSSSFMTGNTEAFF
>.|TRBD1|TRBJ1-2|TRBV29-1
TGCAGCGCCGGGGGTGGACAGGACAGCTATGGCTACACCTTC
CSAGGGQDSYGYTF
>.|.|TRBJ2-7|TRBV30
TGTGCCTGGAGTGTAGACTACTACGAGCAGTACTTC
CAWSVDYYEQYF
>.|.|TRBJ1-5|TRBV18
TGTGCCAGCTCAGCTACAGGGAATCCGCCCCAGCATTTT
CASSATGNPPQHF
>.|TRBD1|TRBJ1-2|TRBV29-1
TGCAGCGGAGGGGACAGAGACTACACCTTC
CSGGDRDYTF
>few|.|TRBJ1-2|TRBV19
TGTGCCAGTAGTATAGATCAAGGGGCCTATGGCTACACCTTC
CASSIDQGAYGYTF
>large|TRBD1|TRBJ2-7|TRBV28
TGTGCCAGCAGTCCCGACAGGGTCGCGAGTGACGAGCAGTACTTC
CASSPDRVASDEQYF
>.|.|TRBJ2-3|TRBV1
TGCACCATCCCAGCTGGGACTAGCGGGGGGGCCCACGATACGCAGTATTTT
CTIPAGTSGGAHDTQYF
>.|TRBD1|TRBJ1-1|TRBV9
TGTGCCAGCAGCGCCAAGCCAGGGGGCGGATATACGGCTGAAGCTTTCTTT
CASSAKPGGGYTAEAFF
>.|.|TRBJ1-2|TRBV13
TGTGCCAGCAGCTTTGATAGGGACACCCCTAACTATGGCTACACCTTC
CASSFDRDTPNYGYTF
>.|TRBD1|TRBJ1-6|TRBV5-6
TGTGCCAGCAGCAGAATACAGGGGGCGAGAGGTTCACCCCTCCACTTT
CASSRIQGARGSPLHF
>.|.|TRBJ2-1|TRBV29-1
TGCAGCGTTGAATCTAGCTGGAATGAGCAGTTCTTC
CSVESSWNEQFF
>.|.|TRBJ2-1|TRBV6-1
TGTGCCAGCAGCGCCGCGGGGAGCTCCTACAATGAGCAGTTCTTC
CASSAAGSSYNEQFF
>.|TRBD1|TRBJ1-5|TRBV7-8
TGTGCCAGCAGCCTTTTGACAGGGAGGAATCAGCCCCAGCATTTT
CASSLLTGRNQPQHF
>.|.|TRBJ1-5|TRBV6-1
TGTGCCAGCAGTGTGGGAGAGCCGAGTCAGCCCCAGCATTTT
CASSVGEPSQPQHF
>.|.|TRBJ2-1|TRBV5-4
TGTGCCAGCAGCTTGGCCGTCCAGAATGAGCAGTTCTTC
CASSLAVQNEQFF
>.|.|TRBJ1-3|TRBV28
TGTGCCAGCAGTTCCCGTAACTCTGGAAACACCATATATTTT
CASSSRNSGNTIYF
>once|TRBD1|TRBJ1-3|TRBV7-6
TGTGCCAGCAGCTCCCCAGCGGGTGGGGACAGCTCTGGAAACACCATATATTTT
CASSSPAGGDSSGNTIYF
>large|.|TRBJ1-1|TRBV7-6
TGTGCCAGCAGCTTAGAGGAGAACAGGGAACCTTTCTTT
CASSLEENREPFF
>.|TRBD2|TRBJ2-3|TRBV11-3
TGTGCCAGCAGCCGGGAGGAAGGAGGCACAGATACGCAGTATTTT
CASSREEGGTDTQYF
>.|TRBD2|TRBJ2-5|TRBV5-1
TGCGCCAGCAGTATAGCGGGGTTGGGAGAGACCCAGTACTTC
CASSIAGLGETQYF
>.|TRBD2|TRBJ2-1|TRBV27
TGTGCCAGCAGCCTTCTAGCGGGAGGATATGAGCAGTTCTTC
CASSLLAGGYEQFF
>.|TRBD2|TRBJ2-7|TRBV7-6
TGTGCCAGCAGCTTAGGGGAGCGGGAGCTATCCTACGAGCAGTACTTC
CASSLGERELSYEQYF
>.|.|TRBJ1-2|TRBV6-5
TGTGCCAGTACCTTCCGGTCGGGTATGAGTGGCTACACCTTC
CASTFRSGMSGYTF
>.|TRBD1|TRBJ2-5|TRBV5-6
TGTGCCAGCAGCTTGGGACAGGGCGGGGAGACCCAGTACTTC
CASSLGQGGETQYF
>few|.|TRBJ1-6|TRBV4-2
TGTGCCAGCAGCCAGGCCCCAGGGAGGGAAACACCCCTCCACTTT
CASSQAPGRETPLHF
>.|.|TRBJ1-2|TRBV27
TGTGCCAGCAGCCCCACCCCCACAGGGTCCTATGGCTACACCTTC
CASSPTPTGSYGYTF
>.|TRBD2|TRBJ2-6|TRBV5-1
TGCGCCAGCAGCTCGGGGACTAGCGGGATTGGGGCCAACGTCCTGACTTTC
CASSSGTSGIGANVLTF
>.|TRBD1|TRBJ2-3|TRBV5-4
TGTGCCAGCAGTTCTGGACAGGGCCCACTGAATACGCAGTATTTT
CASSSGQGPLNTQYF
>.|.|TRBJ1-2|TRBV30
TGTGCCTGGAACGGACAGAGAGACTACACCTTC
CAWNGQRDYTF
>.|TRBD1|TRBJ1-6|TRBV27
TGTGCCAGCAGTTTCGGGACAGGGGTGACCTATAATTCACCCCTCCACTTT
CASSFGTGVTYNSPLHF
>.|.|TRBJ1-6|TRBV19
TGTGCCAGTAGTATCGGACAGAGAAATTCACCCCTCCACTTT
CASSIGQRNSPLHF
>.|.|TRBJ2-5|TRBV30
TGTGCCTGGAGTGTACCGGGAGCTTCCGGTCTCTTGACCGAGACCCAGTACTTC
CAWSVPGASGLLTETQYF
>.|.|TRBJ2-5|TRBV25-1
TGTGCCAGCAGTACAGACAGCCAAGAGACCCAGTACTTC
CASSTDSQETQYF
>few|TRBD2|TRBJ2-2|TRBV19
TGTGCCAGTATAGCGGGAGGGACCACCGGGGAGCTGTTTTTT
CASIAGGTTGELFF
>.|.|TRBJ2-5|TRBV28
TGTGCCAGCAGTACCGCGGGACCCCAAGAGACCCAGTACTTC
CASSTAGPQETQYF
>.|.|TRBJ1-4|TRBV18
TGTGCCAGCACGGACAGTTTTAATGAAAAACTGTTTTTT
CASTDSFNEKLFF
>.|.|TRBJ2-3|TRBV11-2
TGTGCCAGCAGCTTTAGTATTTCGCAGTATTTT
CASSFSISQYF
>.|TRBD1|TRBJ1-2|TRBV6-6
TGTGCCAGCAGTTACCGCCGGGACAGGGGGCACGGCTACACCTTC
CASSYRRDRGHGYTF